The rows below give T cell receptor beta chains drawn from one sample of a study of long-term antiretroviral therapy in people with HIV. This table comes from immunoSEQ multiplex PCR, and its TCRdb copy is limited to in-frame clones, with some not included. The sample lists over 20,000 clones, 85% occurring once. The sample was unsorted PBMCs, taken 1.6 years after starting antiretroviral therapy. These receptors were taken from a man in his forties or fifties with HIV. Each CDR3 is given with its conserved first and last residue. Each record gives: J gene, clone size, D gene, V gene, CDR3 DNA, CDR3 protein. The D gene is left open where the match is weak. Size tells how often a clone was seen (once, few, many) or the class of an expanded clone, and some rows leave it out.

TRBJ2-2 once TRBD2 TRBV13 TGTGCCAGCAGGGCTAGCGGGGGGTTTGCCGGGGAGCTGTTTTTT CASRASGGFAGELFF
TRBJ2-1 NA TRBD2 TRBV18 TGTGCCAGCTCACCCGGGACTAGCGGGGGGGAGCAGTTCTTC CASSPGTSGGEQFF
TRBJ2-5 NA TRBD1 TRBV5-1 TGCGCCAGCAGCCACGGACAGGGGTTTGGAGAGACCCAGTACTTC CASSHGQGFGETQYF
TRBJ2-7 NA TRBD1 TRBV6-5 TGTGCCAGCGGCGAACAGGGGGTCCTCGAGCAGTACTTC CASGEQGVLEQYF
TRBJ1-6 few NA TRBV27 TGTGCCAGCAGTTTTGGCTCAGGTTCACCCCTCCACTTT CASSFGSGSPLHF
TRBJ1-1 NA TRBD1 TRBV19 TGTGCCAGTAGTATTAGGGGGACAGGGACTGAAGCTTTCTTT CASSIRGTGTEAFF
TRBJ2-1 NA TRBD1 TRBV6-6 TGTGCCAGCAGTTACGGACAGGACCTCTACAATGAGCAGTTCTTC CASSYGQDLYNEQFF
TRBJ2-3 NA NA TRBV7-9 TGTGCCAGCAGCTCGGCAGATACGCAGTATTTT CASSSADTQYF
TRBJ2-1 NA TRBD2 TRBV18 TGTGCCAGCTCACTGACTAGCGGGCCCTCCTACAATGAGCAGTTCTTC CASSLTSGPSYNEQFF
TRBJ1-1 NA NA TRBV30 TGTGCCTTCTTGACAGACCCGATGAACACTGAAGCTTTCTTT CAFLTDPMNTEAFF
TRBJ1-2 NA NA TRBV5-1 TGCGCCAGCAGCTTGGAGGGCACCACTAACTATGGCTACACCTTC CASSLEGTTNYGYTF
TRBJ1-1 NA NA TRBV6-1 TGTGCCAGCAGTGACCGGACGGCGGGGAACACTGAAGCTTTCTTT CASSDRTAGNTEAFF
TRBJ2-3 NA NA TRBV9 TGTGCCAGCAGCGACGAATTACAGGGTATTTGGTATTTT CASSDELQGIWYF
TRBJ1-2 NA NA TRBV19 TGTGCCAGTAGTATGAACAGTAGACCTACCTTCTATGGCTACACCTTC CASSMNSRPTFYGYTF
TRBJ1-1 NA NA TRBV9 TGTGCCAGCAGCGTAGCCGAGGCAGGGAATGAAGCTTTCTTT CASSVAEAGNEAFF
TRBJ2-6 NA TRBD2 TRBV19 TGTGCCAGCGGGAGGCTGGCCAACGTCCTGACTTTC CASGRLANVLTF
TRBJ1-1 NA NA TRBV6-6 TGTGCCAGCAGGCCCCCGGGACAAAGCATGAACACTGAAGCTTTCTTT CASRPPGQSMNTEAFF
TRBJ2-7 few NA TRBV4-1 TGCGCCAGCAGCCAAGATCCCCAGAAGAACTCCTACGAGCAGTACTTC CASSQDPQKNSYEQYF
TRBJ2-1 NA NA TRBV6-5 TGTGCCAGCAGGCACCAGGGACTTCACAATGAGCAGTTCTTC CASRHQGLHNEQFF
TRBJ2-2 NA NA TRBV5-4 TGTGCCAGCAGCTTGGTAACTAGTTACACCGGGGAGCTGTTTTTT CASSLVTSYTGELFF
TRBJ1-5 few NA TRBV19 TGTGCCAGTAGTATTTCCCGGCAGCCCCAGCATTTT CASSISRQPQHF
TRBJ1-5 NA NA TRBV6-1 TGTGCCAGCAGTGTCAGGAATCAGCCCCAGCATTTT CASSVRNQPQHF
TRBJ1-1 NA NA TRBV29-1 TGCAGCGTGCCGGCGGGGGGGAACACTGAAGCTTTCTTT CSVPAGGNTEAFF
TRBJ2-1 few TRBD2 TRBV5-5 TGTGCCAGCAGCCGTCGTCTGGGGACTAGTTCCAATGAGCAGTTCTTC CASSRRLGTSSNEQFF
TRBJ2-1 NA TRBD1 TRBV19 TGTGCCAGTAGTCCACGGACAGGGGAGGTTTGGGAGCAGTTCTTC CASSPRTGEVWEQFF
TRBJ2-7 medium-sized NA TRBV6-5 TGTGCCAGCAGTTACGGGGGGGCCGGCTACGAGCAGTACTTC CASSYGGAGYEQYF
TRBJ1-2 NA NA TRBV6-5 TGTGCCAGCAGTCTTAACGACTATGGCTACACCTTC CASSLNDYGYTF
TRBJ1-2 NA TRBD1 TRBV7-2 TGTGCCAGCAGCTTAGAGGGCAGGGGGCTACGCTTTTCTGGCTACACCTTC CASSLEGRGLRFSGYTF
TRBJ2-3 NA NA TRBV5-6 TGTGCCAGCAGCTTTCTCAAAGGGCCCACAGATACGCAGTATTTT CASSFLKGPTDTQYF
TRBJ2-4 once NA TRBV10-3 TGTGCCGTCAGTGAACTTGAGGGGGCCAAAAACATTCAGTACTTC CAVSELEGAKNIQYF
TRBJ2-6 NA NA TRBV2 TGTGCCAGCACCGGGGTTGGCCTTATTCCCTCTGGGGCCAACGTCCTGACTTTC CASTGVGLIPSGANVLTF
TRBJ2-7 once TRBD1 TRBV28 TGTGCCAGCAGCCCCGCACAGACAGGGGGCGCCTACGAGCAGTACTTC CASSPAQTGGAYEQYF
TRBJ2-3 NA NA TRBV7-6 TGTGCCAGCAGCTTATCAGGTAGCACAGATACGCAGTATTTT CASSLSGSTDTQYF
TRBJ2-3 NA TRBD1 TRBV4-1 TGCGCCAGCAGCCCGACAGGGGGTGGGACAGATACGCAGTATTTT CASSPTGGGTDTQYF
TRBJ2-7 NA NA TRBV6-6 TGTGCCAGCAGTTACTCAGGCCCTAATAACGAGTACTTC CASSYSGPNNEYF
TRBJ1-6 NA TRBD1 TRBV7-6 TGTGCCAGCAGCTTAGGAACAGGGGATTATTCACCCCTCCACTTT CASSLGTGDYSPLHF
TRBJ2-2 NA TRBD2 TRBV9 TGTGCCAGCAGCCCTCGCGAGGGGACTAGCACCTTTGAGCTGTTTTTT CASSPREGTSTFELFF
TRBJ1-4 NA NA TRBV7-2 TGTGCCAGCAGCTTAAGGTCCGGTTTAAATGAAAAACTGTTTTTT CASSLRSGLNEKLFF
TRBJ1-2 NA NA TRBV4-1 TGCGCCAGCAGCCAAGAAGGCCAAAGGGATAACTATGGCTACACCTTC CASSQEGQRDNYGYTF
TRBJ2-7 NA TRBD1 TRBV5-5 TGTGCCAGCAGCTTGGAAGGGACAGCTTCGTACGAGCAGTACTTC CASSLEGTASYEQYF
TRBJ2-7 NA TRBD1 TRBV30 TGTGCCTGGAACCGCCCGGGACAGAGTCTCTCGGAGCAGTACTTC CAWNRPGQSLSEQYF
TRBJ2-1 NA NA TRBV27 TGTGCCAGCAGTCCAACAGGGATAACTGCTTTCTACAATGAGCAGTTCTTC CASSPTGITAFYNEQFF
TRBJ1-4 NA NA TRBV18 TGTGCCAGCTCACCAACCACAACTAATGAAAAACTGTTTTTT CASSPTTTNEKLFF
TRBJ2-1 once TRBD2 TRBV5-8 TGTGCCAGCAGCTTGGGGCTAGCGGTATTCTCCTACAATGAGCAGTTCTTC CASSLGLAVFSYNEQFF
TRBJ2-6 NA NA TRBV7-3 TGTGCCAGCAGCTTACCCGCTAGGGAGGACTCTGGGGCCAACGTCCTGACTTTC CASSLPAREDSGANVLTF
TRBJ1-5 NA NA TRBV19 TGTGCCAGTAGTATTCACCCAGGGCTTTCGGGAAATAGCAATCAGCCCCAGCATTTT CASSIHPGLSGNSNQPQHF
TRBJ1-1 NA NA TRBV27 TGTGCCGTGGGGGTTTCGGCGGCCACTGAAGCTTTCTTT CAVGVSAATEAFF